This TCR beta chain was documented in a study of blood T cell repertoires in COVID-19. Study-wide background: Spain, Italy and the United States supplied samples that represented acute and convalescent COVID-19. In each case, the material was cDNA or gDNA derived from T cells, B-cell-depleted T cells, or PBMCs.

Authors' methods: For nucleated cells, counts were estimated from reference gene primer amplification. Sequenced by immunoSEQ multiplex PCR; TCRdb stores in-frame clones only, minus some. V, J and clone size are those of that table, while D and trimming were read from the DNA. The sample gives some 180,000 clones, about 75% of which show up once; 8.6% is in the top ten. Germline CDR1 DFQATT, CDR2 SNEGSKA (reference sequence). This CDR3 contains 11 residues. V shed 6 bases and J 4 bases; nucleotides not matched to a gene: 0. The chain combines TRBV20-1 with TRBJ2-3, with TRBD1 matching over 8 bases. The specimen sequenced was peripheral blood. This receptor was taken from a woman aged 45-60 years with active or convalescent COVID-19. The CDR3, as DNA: TGCAGTGCCAGGGGGCCAGATACGCAGTATTTT. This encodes CSARGPDTQYF.